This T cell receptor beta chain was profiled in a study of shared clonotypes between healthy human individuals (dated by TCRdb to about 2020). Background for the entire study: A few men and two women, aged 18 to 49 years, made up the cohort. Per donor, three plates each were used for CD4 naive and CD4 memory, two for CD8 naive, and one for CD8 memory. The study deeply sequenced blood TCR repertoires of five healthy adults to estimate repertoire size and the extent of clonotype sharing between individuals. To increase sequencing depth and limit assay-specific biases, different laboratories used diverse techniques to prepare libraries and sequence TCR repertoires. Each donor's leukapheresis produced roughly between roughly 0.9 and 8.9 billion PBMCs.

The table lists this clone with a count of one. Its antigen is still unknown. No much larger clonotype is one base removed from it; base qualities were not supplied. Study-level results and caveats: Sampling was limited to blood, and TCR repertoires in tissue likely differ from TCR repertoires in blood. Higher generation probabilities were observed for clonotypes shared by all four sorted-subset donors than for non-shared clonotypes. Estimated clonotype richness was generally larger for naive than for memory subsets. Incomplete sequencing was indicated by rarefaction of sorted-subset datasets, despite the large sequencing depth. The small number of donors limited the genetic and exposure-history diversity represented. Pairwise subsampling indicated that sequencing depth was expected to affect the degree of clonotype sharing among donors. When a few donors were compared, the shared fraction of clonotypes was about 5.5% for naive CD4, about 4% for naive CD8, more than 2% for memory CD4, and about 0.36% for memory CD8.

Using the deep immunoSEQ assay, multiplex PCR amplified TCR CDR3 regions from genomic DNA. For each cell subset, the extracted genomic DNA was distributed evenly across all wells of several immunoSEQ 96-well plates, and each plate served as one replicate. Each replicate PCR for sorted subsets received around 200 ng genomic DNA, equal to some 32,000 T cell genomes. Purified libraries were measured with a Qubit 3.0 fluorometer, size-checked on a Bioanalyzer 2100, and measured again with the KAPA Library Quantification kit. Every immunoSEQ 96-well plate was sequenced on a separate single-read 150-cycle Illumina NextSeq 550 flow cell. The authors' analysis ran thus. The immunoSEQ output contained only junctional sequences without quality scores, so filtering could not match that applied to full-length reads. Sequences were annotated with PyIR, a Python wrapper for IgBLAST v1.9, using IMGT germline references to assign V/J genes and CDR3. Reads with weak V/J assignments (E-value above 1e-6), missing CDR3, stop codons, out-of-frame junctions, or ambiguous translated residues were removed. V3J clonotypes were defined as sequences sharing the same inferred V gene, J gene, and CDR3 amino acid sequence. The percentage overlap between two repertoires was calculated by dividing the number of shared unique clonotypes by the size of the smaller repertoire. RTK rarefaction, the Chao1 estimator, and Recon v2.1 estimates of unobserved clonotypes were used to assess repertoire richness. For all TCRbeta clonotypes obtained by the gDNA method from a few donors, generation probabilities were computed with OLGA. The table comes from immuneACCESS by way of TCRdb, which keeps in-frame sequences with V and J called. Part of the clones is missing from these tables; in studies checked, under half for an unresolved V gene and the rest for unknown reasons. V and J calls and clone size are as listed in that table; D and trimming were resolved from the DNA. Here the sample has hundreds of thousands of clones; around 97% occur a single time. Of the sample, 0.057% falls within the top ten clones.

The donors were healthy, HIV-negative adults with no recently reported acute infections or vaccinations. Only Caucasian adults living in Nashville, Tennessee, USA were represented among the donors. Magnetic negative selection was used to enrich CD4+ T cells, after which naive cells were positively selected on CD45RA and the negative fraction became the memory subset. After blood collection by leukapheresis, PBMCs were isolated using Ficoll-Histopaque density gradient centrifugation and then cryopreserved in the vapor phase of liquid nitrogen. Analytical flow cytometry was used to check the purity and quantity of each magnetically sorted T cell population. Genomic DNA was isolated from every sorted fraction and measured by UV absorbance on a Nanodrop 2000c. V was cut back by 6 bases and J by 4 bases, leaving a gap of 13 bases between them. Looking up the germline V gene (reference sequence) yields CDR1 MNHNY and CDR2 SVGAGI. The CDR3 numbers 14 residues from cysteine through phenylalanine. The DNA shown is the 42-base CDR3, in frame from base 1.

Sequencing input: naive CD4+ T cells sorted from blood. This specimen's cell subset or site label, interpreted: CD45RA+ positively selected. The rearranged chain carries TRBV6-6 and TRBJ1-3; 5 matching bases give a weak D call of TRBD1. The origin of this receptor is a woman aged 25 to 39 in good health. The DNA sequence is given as TGTGCCAGCAGAGAAACAGGCACGGGAAACACCATATATTTT. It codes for CASRETGTGNTIYF.